This T cell receptor beta chain is from a study of T cell repertoires in cytomegalovirus infection. TCRdb reprocessed the reads via MiXCR and lists one record per CDR3 protein. The top ten hold about 13% of the sample, which has around 550,000 distinct CDR3 sequences, approximately 25% seen once. The CDR3 totals 16 residues. The V and J ends lost 4 bases and 4 bases respectively, with 19 bases between them. The J gene is TRBJ1-1, the V gene TRBV23-1, with D hard to call. TRBV23-1 is known as an ORF, though its function is uncertain. This clonotype originated in a human donor in good health (CMV status not recorded). Some clones in this sample may be carry-over from other donors' samples. The sequencing input was PBMCs. The CDR3 nucleotides read TGCGCCAGCAGTCGACACAAGGAGGAGGAGGGCACTGAAGCTTTCTTT. Protein product: CASSRHKEEEGTEAFF.